Described below is a single TCR beta chain sequence and its context. The sample is drawn from a study of blood T cell repertoires in COVID-19. After removal of 7 bases from V and 7 bases from J, the junction contained 7 bases not matched to a gene. The CDR3 loop spans 13 amino acids. Some clones are missing from TCRdb's copy, which holds only in-frame ones; the method was immunoSEQ multiplex PCR. The sample has about 260,000 clones, around 84% seen once. This TCR was recovered from a woman in her forties who had recovered from COVID-19. Sample: peripheral blood. The J gene is TRBJ1-5, the V gene TRBV12-3 or TRBV12-4; 7 bases are a match to TRBD1. The CDR3 region has the DNA TGTGCCAGCACAATTCGACAGGGACAGCCCCAGCATTTT. Its protein product is CASTIRQGQPQHF.